This T cell receptor beta chain was profiled in a study of T cell repertoires in cytomegalovirus infection. Overall study: Matching HLA type, along with CMV infection, was indicated by public TCR beta signatures. Overall study findings and caveats: HLA-C-restricted CMV-specific TCR beta clonotypes prevailed in the ex vivo response.

MiXCR, run by TCRdb on the reads, gives a single entry per CDR3 protein. The sample carries around 550,000 distinct CDR3 sequences, 26% recorded once. About this clonotype itself: Its target is unknown.

The CDR3 covers 14 residues. Germline CDR1 and CDR2: SGHTA and FQGNSA. V was pared by 2 bases and J by 4 bases, with 11 bases between. This sequence originates from a human donor in good health (CMV status not recorded). Some clones in this sample may be carry-over from other donors' samples. V gene TRBV7-2 combines with J gene TRBJ2-5, with D possibly matching TRBD2 (5 bases). Sequencing was carried out using PBMCs. CDR3 residues: CASSLQAGRETQYF. DNA of the CDR3: TGTGCCAGCAGCTTACAGGCGGGCCGAGAGACCCAGTACTTC.